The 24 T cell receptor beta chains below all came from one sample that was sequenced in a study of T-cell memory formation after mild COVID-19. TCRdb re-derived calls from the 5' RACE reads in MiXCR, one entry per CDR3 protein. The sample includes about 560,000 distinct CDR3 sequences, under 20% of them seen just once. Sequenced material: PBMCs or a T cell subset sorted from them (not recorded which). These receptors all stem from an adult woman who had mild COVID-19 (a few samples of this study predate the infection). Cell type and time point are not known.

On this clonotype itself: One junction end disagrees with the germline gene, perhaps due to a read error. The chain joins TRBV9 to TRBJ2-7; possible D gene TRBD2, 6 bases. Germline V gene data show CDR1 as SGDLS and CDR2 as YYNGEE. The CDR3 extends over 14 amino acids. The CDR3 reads CASRVGGPGYEQYF. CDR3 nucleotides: TGTGCCAGCCGCGTAGGAGGGCCGGGCTACGAGCAGTACTTC. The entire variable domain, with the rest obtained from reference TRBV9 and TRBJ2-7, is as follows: DSGVTQTPKHLITATGQRVTLRCSPRSGDLSVYWYQQSLDQGLQFLIQYYNGEERAKGNILERFSAQQFPDLHSELNLSSLELGDSALYFCASRVGGPGYEQYFGPGTRLTVT.

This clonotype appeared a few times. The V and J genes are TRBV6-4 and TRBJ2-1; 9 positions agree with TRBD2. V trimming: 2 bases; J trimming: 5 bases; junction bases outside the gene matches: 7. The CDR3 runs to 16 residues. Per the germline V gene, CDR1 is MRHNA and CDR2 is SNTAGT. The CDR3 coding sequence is TGTGCCAGCAGTGACATGGCGGGGGGGCCAAACAATGAGCAGTTCTTC. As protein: CASSDMAGGPNNEQFF.

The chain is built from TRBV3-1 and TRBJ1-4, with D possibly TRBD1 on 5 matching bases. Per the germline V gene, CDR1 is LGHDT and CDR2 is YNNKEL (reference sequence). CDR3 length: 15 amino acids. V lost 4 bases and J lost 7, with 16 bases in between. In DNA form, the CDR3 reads TGTGCCAGCAGCCCTTTGATAGGGGAGCTTGAAAAACTGTTTTTT. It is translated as CASSPLIGELEKLFF. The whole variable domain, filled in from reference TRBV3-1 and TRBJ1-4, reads DTAVSQTPKYLVTQMGNDKSIKCEQNLGHDTMYWYKQDSKKFLKIMFSYNNKELIINETVPNRFSPKSPDKAHLNLHINSLELGDSAVYFCASSPLIGELEKLFFGSGTQLSVL.

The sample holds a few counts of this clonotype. For the CDR3, the DNA is TGCAGTGCTAGACAACAGGGTACGAACACCGGGGAGCTGTTTTTT. Amino acid sequence: CSARQQGTNTGELFF. The gene calls are TRBV20-1 and TRBJ2-2; possibly TRBD1 for D (6 bases). CDR1 is DFQATT, CDR2 SNEGSKA, per germline (reference sequence). The CDR3 is made up of 15 amino acids. Trimming took 2 bases from V and 0 from J, leaving 10 bases between them.

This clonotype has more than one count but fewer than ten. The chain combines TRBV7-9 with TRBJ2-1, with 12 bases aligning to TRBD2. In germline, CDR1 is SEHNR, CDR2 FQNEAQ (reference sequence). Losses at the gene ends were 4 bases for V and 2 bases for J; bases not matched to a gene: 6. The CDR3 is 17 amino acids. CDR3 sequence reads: CASSSELAGGTYNEQFF. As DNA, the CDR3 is TGTGCCAGCAGCTCGGAGCTAGCGGGAGGGACCTACAATGAGCAGTTCTTC.

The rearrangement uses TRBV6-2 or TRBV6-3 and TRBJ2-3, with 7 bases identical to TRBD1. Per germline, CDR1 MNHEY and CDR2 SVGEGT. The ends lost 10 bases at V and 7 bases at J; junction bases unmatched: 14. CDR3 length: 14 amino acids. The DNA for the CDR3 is TGTGCCACCCAGCTCACAGGGGTTCAGAATACGCAGTATTTT. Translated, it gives CATQLTGVQNTQYF.

The CDR3, as DNA: TGTGCCAGCAGTCCACCGGGGGAGGGGGCTCTTGGCTACACCTTC. Translation: CASSPPGEGALGYTF. The J gene is TRBJ1-2, the V gene TRBV6-5, with TRBD1 identical over 7 bases. The CDR3 extends over 15 amino acids. Germline lookup yields CDR1 MNHEY and CDR2 SVGAGI. Losses at the gene ends were 5 bases for V and 7 bases for J; bases not matched to a gene: 13.

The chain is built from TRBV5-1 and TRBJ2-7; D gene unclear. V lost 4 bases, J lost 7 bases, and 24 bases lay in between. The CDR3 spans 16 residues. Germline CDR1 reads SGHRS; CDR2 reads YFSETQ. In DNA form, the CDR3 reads TGCGCCAGCAGCGGCGCCGGGCCTGCCGTATCTCGGGAGCAGTACTTC. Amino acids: CASSGAGPAVSREQYF.

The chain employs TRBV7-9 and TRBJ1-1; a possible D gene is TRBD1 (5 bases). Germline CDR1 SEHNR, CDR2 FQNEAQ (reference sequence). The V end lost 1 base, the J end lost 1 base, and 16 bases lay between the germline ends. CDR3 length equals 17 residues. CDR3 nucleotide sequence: TGTGCCAGCAGCTTAGGGGGGGATGCTCACAAGAACACTGAAGCTTTCTTT. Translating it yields CASSLGGDAHKNTEAFF.

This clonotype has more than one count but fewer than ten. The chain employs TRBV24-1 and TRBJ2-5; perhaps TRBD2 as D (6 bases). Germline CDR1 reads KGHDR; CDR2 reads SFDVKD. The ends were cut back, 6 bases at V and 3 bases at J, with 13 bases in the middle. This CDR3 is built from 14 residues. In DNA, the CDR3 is TGTGCCACCAGTCCTGGGGGGTTGGAAGAGACCCAGTACTTC. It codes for CATSPGGLEETQYF.

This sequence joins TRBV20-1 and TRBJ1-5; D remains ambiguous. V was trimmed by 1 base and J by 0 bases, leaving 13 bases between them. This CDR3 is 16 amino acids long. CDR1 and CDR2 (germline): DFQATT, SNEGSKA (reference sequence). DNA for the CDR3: TGCAGTGCTAGAGGGCTTTTACAGTTTAGCAATCAGCCCCAGCATTTT. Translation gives CSARGLLQFSNQPQHF.

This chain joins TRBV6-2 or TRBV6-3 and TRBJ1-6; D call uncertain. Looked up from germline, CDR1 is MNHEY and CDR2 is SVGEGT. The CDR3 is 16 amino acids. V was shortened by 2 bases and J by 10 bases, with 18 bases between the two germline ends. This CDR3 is CASSYDPGDRSSPLHF. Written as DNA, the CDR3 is TGTGCCAGCAGTTACGATCCAGGAGACCGAAGCTCACCCCTCCACTTT.

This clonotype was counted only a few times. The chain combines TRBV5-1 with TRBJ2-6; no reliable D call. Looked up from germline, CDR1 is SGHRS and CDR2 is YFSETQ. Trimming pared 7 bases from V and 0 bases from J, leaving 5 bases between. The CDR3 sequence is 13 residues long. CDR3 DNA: TGCGCCAGCGTAAGCTCTGGGGCCAACGTCCTGACTTTC. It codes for CASVSSGANVLTF.

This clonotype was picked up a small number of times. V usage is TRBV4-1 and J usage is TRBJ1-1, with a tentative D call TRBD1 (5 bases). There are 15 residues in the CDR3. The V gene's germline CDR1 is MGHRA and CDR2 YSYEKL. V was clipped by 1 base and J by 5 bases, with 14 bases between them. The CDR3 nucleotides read TGCGCCAGCAGCCAAGCCCCCGGGGAGGGGACTGAAGCTTTCTTT. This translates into CASSQAPGEGTEAFF.

CDR3: CSASTGTDKYNEQFF. The CDR3 nucleotides read TGCAGCGCCTCAACCGGGACAGACAAATACAATGAGCAGTTCTTC. This chain links TRBV29-1 with TRBJ2-1; 7 bases align to TRBD1. J gave up 4 bases and V 7 bases, and 13 bases lay outside the gene matches. Looked up from germline, CDR1 is SQVTM and CDR2 is ANQGSEA. This CDR3 spans 15 amino acids.

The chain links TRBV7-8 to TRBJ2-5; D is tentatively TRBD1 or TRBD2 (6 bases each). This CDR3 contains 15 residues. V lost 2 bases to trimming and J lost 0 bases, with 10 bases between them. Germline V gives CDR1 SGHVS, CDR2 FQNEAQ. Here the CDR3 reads CASSLTRGDQETQYF. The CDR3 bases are TGTGCCAGCAGCTTAACTAGGGGGGACCAAGAGACCCAGTACTTC.

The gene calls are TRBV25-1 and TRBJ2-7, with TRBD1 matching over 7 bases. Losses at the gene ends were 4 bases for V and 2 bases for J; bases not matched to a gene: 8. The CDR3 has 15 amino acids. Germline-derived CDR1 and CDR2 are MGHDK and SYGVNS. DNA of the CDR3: TGTGCCAGCAGTGCCCGACAGGGCATAGCCTACGAGCAGTACTTC. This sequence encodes CASSARQGIAYEQYF.

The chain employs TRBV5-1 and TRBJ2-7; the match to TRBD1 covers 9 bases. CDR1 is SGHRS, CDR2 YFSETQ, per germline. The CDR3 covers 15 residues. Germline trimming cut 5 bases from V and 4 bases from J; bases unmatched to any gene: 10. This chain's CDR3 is CASSYGTGWAYEQYF. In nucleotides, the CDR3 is TGCGCCAGCAGTTACGGGACAGGGTGGGCGTACGAGCAGTACTTC.

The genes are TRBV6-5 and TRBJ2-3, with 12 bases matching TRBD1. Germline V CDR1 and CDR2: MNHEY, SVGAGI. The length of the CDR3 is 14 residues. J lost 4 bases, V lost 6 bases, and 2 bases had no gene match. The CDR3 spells CASRGTGGPDTQYF. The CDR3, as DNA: TGTGCCAGCAGAGGGACAGGGGGCCCAGATACGCAGTATTTT.

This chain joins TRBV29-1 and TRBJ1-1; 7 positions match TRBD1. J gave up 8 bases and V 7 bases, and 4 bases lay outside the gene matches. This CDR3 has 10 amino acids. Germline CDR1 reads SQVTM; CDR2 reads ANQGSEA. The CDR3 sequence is CSGADREAFF. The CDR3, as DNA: TGCAGCGGGGCGGACAGGGAAGCTTTCTTT.

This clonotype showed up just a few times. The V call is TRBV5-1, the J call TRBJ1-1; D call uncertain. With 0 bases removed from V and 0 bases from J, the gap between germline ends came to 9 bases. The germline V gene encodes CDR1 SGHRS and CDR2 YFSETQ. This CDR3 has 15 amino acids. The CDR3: CASSLEADMNTEAFF. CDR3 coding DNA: TGCGCCAGCAGCTTGGAGGCCGACATGAACACTGAAGCTTTCTTT.

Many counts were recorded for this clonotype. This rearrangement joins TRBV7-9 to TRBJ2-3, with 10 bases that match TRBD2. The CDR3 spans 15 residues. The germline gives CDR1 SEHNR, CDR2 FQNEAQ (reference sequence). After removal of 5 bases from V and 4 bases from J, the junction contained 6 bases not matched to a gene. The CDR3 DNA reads TGTGCCAGCAGCCACGGGACTAGCGAACCAGATACGCAGTATTTT. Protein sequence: CASSHGTSEPDTQYF.

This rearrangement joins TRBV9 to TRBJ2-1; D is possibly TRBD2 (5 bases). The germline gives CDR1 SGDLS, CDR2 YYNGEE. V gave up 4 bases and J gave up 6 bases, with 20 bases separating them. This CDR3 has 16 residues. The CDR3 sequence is CASSKKGGWLGNEQFF. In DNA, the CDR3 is TGTGCCAGCAGCAAGAAAGGAGGATGGCTAGGCAATGAGCAGTTCTTC.

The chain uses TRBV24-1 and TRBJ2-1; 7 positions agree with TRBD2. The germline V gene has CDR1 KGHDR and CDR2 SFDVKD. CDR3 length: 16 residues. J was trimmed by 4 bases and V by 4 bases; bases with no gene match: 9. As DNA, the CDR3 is TGTGCCACCAGTGACACCCGGGACTATAGATACAATGAGCAGTTCTTC. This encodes CATSDTRDYRYNEQFF.